This T cell receptor beta chain appears in the sequencing data of a study of beta chain features in type 1 diabetes. The isolated RNA, all of it, was reverse transcribed, so expressed TCRB transcripts were what got sequenced. Profiling relied on immunoSEQ multiplex PCR, and the TCRdb table lists in-frame clones only, not all of them. Of some 360,000 clones listed, 20% are singletons. Study-level points and caveats: Moderate but significant shortening of TCRB CDR3s was recorded in all four CD4+ subsets from Type 1 diabetes patients. Equally in patients and controls, PCR might preferentially amplify shorter templates.

This CDR3 comprises 14 residues. J was trimmed by 3 bases and V by 5 bases; bases with no gene match: 1. In germline, CDR1 is SEHNR, CDR2 FQNEAQ (reference sequence). With regard to this clone: Its target is unknown.

The receptor was isolated from a woman aged 18-29 years in good health. The specimen sequenced was naive CD4+ T cells from blood. V and J are TRBV7-9 and TRBJ2-7; 13 bases fit TRBD2. The CDR3 DNA reads as TGTGCCAGCAGCCGGACTAGCGGGAGCTACGAGCAGTACTTC. It specifies CASSRTSGSYEQYF.